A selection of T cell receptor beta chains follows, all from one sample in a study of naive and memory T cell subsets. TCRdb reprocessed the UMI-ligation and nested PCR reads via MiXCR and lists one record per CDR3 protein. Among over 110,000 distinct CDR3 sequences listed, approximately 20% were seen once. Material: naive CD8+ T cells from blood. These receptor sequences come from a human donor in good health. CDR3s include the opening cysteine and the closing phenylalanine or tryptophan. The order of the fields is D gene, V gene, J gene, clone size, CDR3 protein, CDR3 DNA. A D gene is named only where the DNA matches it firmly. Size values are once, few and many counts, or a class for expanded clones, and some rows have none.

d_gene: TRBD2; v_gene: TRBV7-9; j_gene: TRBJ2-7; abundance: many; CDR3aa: CASSLGTSGEQYF; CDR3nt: TGTGCCAGCAGCCTCGGGACTAGTGGCGAGCAGTACTTC
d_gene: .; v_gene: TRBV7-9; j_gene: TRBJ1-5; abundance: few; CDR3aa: CASSLATGNQPQHF; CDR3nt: TGTGCCAGCAGCTTAGCCACGGGTAATCAGCCCCAGCATTTT
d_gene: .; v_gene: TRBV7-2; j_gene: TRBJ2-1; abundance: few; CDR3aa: CASSIPTGSYNEQFF; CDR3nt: TGTGCCAGCAGCATCCCGACAGGATCCTACAATGAGCAGTTCTTC
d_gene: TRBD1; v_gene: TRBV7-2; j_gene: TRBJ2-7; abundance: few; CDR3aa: CASSRRADRAYEQYF; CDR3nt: TGTGCCAGCAGCCGACGAGCGGACAGGGCTTACGAGCAGTACTTC
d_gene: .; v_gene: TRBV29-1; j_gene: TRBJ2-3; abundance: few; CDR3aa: CSVDVNTQYF; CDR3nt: TGCAGCGTTGATGTGAATACGCAGTATTTT
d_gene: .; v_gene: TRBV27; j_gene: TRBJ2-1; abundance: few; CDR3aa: CASTMGPPLYYNEQFF; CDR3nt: TGTGCCAGCACCATGGGACCTCCTCTCTACTACAATGAGCAGTTCTTC
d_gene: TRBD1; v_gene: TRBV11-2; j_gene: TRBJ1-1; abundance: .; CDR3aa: CASSYGQGLADTEAFF; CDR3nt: TGTGCCAGCTCGTACGGACAGGGGCTGGCGGACACTGAAGCTTTCTTT
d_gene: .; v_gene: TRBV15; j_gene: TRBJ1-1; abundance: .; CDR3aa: CATTAVAVSDNTEAFF; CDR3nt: TGTGCCACCACCGCAGTGGCCGTTAGCGACAACACTGAAGCTTTCTTT
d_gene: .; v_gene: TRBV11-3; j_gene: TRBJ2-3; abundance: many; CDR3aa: CASSQDSTDTQYF; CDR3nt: TGTGCCAGCAGCCAGGACAGCACAGATACGCAGTATTTT
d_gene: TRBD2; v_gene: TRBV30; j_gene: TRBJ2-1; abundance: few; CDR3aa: CAWSLAGVWNEQFF; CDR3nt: TGTGCCTGGAGTCTAGCGGGAGTTTGGAATGAGCAGTTCTTC
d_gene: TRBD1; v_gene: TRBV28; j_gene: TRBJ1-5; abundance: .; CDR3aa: CASRPTGGPLPQHF; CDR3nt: TGTGCCAGCAGACCTACAGGGGGGCCTCTGCCCCAGCATTTT
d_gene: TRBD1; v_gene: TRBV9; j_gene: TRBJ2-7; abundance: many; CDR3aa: CASSAFGDRAYEQYF; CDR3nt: TGTGCCAGCAGTGCCTTCGGGGACAGGGCCTACGAGCAGTACTTC
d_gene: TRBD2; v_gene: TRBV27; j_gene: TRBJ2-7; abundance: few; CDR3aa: CASRTEFPSKASGSYEQYF; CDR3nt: TGTGCCAGCAGGACCGAGTTTCCCTCCAAAGCTAGCGGGAGTTACGAGCAGTACTTC
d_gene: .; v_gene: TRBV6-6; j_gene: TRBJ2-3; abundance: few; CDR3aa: CASSYSHHDTRLTDTQYF; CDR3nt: TGTGCCAGCAGTTACTCGCACCACGACACACGTCTCACAGATACGCAGTATTTT
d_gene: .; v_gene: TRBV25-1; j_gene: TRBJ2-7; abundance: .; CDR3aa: CASSQGRTSYEQYF; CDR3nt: TGTGCCAGCAGTCAGGGTAGGACGTCCTACGAGCAGTACTTC
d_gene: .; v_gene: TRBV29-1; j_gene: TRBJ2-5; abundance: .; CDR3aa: CSVVGGASMETQYF; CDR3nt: TGCAGCGTTGTAGGCGGAGCAAGCATGGAGACCCAGTACTTC
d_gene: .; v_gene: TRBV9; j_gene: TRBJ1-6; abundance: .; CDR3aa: CASSATDTASSYNSPLHF; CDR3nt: TGTGCCAGCAGCGCGACAGATACCGCCTCCTCCTATAATTCACCCCTCCACTTT
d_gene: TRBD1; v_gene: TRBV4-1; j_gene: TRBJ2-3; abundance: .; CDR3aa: CASSQQDRGPRTDTQYF; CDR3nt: TGCGCCAGCAGCCAACAGGACAGGGGGCCTCGGACAGATACGCAGTATTTT
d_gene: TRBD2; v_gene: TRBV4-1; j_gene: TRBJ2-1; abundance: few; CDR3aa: CASSHPQRTSGYEQFF; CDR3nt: TGCGCCAGCAGCCATCCCCAGCGGACTAGCGGATATGAGCAGTTCTTC
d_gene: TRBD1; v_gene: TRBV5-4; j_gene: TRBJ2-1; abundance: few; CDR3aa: CASSTDRGLLDEQFF; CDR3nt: TGTGCCAGCAGCACGGACAGGGGGCTTTTGGATGAGCAGTTCTTC
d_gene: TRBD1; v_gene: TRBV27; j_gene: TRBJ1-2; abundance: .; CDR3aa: CASSSSDRLLYTF; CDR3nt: TGTGCCAGCAGTTCCTCGGACAGGCTCCTTTACACCTTC
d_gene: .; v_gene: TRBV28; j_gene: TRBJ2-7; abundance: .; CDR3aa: CASSPDRTTYGQYF; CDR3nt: TGTGCCAGCAGCCCCGACAGGACCACCTACGGGCAGTACTTC
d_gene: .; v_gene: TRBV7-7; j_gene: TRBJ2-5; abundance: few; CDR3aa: CASSLALQETQYF; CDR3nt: TGTGCCAGCAGCTTAGCCCTACAAGAGACCCAGTACTTC
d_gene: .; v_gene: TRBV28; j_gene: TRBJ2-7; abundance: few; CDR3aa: CASSFYGNTYEQYF; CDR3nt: TGTGCCAGCAGTTTTTATGGAAATACCTACGAGCAGTACTTC
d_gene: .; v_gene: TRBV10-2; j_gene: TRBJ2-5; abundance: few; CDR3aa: CASSLLEWETQYF; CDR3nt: TGCGCCAGCAGCTTACTAGAATGGGAGACCCAGTACTTC
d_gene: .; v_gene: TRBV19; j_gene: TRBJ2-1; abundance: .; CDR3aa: CASSMAGNSYNEQFF; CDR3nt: TGTGCCAGTAGTATGGCGGGGAATTCCTACAATGAGCAGTTCTTC
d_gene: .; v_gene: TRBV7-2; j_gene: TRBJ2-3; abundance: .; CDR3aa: CASRIATFGTYTDTQYF; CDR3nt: TGTGCCAGCAGAATAGCCACCTTCGGGACTTACACAGATACGCAGTATTTT
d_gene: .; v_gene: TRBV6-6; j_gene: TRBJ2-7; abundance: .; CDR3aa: CASTLLVIGGEQYF; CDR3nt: TGTGCCAGCACCCTGCTCGTTATTGGGGGCGAGCAGTACTTC
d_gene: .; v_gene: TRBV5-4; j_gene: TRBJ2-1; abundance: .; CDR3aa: CASSLALEQFF; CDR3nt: TGTGCCAGCAGCTTGGCCCTTGAGCAGTTCTTC